Below, 27 T cell receptor beta chains from the same sample are listed, as sequenced in a study of shared clonotypes between healthy human individuals. The data were produced by immunoSEQ multiplex PCR, yet TCRdb's version contains in-frame clones alone and is incomplete. In the table there are more than 550,000 clones, 90% of which are singletons. The specimen sequenced was memory CD8+ T cells from PBMCs. The subset is: CD45RO+ cells pooled with CCR7-negative TemRA cells. All receptors come from a man aged 18-30 years in good health. Some clones in this sample may be carry-over from other donors' samples.

The chain employs TRBV19 and TRBJ1-2; the D gene is possibly TRBD1 (5 bases). In germline, CDR1 is LNHDA, CDR2 SQIVND (reference sequence). The ends were cut back, 7 bases at V and 5 bases at J, with 14 bases in the middle. This CDR3 contains 13 residues. The CDR3 DNA sequence: TGTGCCAGTACTCTACTCGAGGGGTATGGCTACACCTTC. Encoded protein: CASTLLEGYGYTF.

The genes are TRBV4-1 and TRBJ2-7, with 7 positions matching TRBD2. Germline V CDR1 and CDR2: MGHRA, YSYEKL. The CDR3 is 16 residues long. The V and J ends lost 4 bases and 4 bases, in that order; junction bases with no gene match: 13. CDR3 coding DNA: TGCGCCAGCAGCCCCTCATGGGAGGGGCGAAGGTACGAGCAGTACTTC. It is translated as CASSPSWEGRRYEQYF.

The chain recombines TRBV7-9 with TRBJ2-1; TRBD2 aligns across 10 bases. Per germline, CDR1 SEHNR and CDR2 FQNEAQ (reference sequence). This CDR3 is built from 17 residues. The V segment lost 3 bases and the J segment 2 bases; nucleotides outside the gene matches: 7. CDR3 protein: CASSFRTSGTTYNEQFF. The CDR3 coding sequence is TGTGCCAGCAGCTTCCGGACTAGCGGCACGACCTACAATGAGCAGTTCTTC.

DNA for the CDR3: TGTGCCAGCAGCCAATTCGCAGGGAACTATGGCTACACCTTC. Translating gives CASSQFAGNYGYTF. This sequence joins TRBV16 and TRBJ1-2; maybe TRBD1 (5 bases). The CDR3 runs 14 residues. Germline V gene sequence: CDR1 KGHSY, CDR2 FQNENV. Trimming left V 1 base short and J 2 bases short, with 8 bases between.

This chain joins TRBV28 and TRBJ1-2, with TRBD1 matching over 10 bases. The V and J ends lost 6 bases and 5 bases, in that order; junction bases with no gene match: 6. This CDR3 is 14 amino acids long. Germline loops: CDR1 MDHEN, CDR2 SYDVKM. The CDR3 is CASRDPDRGYGYTF. The CDR3 DNA follows: TGTGCCAGCAGGGATCCGGACAGGGGGTATGGCTACACCTTC.

This sequence joins TRBV23-1 and TRBJ2-7; D is uncertain. TRBV23-1 is an ORF; its function is uncertain. The CDR3 covers 17 residues. Deletions cut 2 bases from V and 5 bases from J, with 22 bases between. The CDR3 protein is CASSQPSDSTSSNEQYF. CDR3 in DNA: TGCGCCAGCAGTCAACCCTCAGACTCCACCTCGTCTAACGAGCAGTACTTC.

In nucleotides, the CDR3 is TGTGCCAGCAGATTTACACAGGGGGGGATCAATGAGCAGTTCTTC. It yields the protein CASRFTQGGINEQFF. This chain connects TRBV27 to TRBJ2-1, with D possibly matching TRBD1 (8 bases). CDR1 and CDR2 from the germline V gene are MNHEY and SMNVEV (reference sequence). This CDR3 has 15 amino acids. V dropped 6 bases and J dropped 6 bases, with 18 bases sitting between them.

The chain employs TRBV10-3 and TRBJ1-1; D ambiguous. The CDR3 sequence is 14 residues long. Per germline, CDR1 ENHRY and CDR2 SYGVKD. V was cut by 2 bases and J by 3 bases, with 10 bases left in between. The DNA for the CDR3 is TGTGCCATCAGTGAGAAGGGTTTAGACACTGAAGCTTTCTTT. Amino acids: CAISEKGLDTEAFF.

V usage is TRBV28 and J usage is TRBJ1-1; weak D call: TRBD1 (5 bases). Germline V CDR1 and CDR2: MDHEN, SYDVKM. CDR3 size: 15 residues. Trimming took off 0 bases at V and 11 bases at J, with 19 bases between the two ends. This chain's CDR3 is CASSLWDPFGARAFF. In nucleotides, the CDR3 is TGTGCCAGCAGTTTATGGGACCCGTTCGGGGCCAGGGCTTTCTTT.

The rearrangement uses TRBV11-3 and TRBJ2-3; maybe TRBD1 (5 bases). The V gene lost 5 bases and the J gene lost 4 bases, with 16 bases spanning the gap. Germline CDR1 reads SGHNT; CDR2 reads YENEEA. CDR3 length: 15 residues. CDR3 bases: TGTGCCAGCAGCCAGACAGTAAAAGAGTCAGATACGCAGTATTTT. As protein: CASSQTVKESDTQYF.

The rearrangement joins TRBV7-6 to TRBJ2-7; tentative D call: TRBD2 (6 bases). The ends were cut back, 5 bases at V and 3 bases at J, with 20 bases in the middle. The CDR3 contains 16 residues. Germline CDR1 reads SGHVS; CDR2 reads FNYEAQ. Written as DNA, the CDR3 is TGTGCCAGCAGCCCCTTGGGGGGAGAAGGTGTCTACGAGCAGTACTTC. This sequence encodes CASSPLGGEGVYEQYF.

This clone was counted between two and nine times. V gene TRBV5-5 combines with J gene TRBJ2-1; D ambiguous. This CDR3 is 13 amino acids long. V was clipped by 1 base and J by 9 bases, with 11 bases between them. Looked up from germline, CDR1 is SGHKS and CDR2 is YYEKEE (reference sequence). The DNA of the CDR3 is TGTGCCAGCAGCTTGTATCTGAGGATTGAGCAGTTCTTC. The encoded protein is CASSLYLRIEQFF.

A few counts support this clone. This rearrangement joins TRBV10-2 to TRBJ1-1, with 7 bases that match TRBD1. J gave up 3 bases and V 4 bases, and 14 bases lay outside the gene matches. CDR1 and CDR2 (germline): WSHSY, SAAADI. This CDR3 spans 17 amino acids. CDR3 sequence: CASSGPRPQTGYTEAFF. The CDR3 bases are TGCGCCAGCAGTGGCCCCCGACCCCAGACAGGGTACACTGAAGCTTTCTTT.

This clone appeared a few times. The chain carries TRBV7-9 and TRBJ1-5, with D maybe TRBD1 (5 bases). Germline CDR1 is SEHNR and CDR2 is FQNEAQ (reference sequence). This CDR3 region has 15 residues. Trimming left V 2 bases short and J 0 bases short, with 8 bases between. For the CDR3, the DNA is TGTGCCAGCAGCTTATTGGGGGATAGCAATCAGCCCCAGCATTTT. Translated, it gives CASSLLGDSNQPQHF. Supplemented by reference TRBV7-9 and TRBJ1-5, the full variable domain reads DTGVSQNPRHKITKRGQNVTFRCDPISEHNRLYWYRQTLGQGPEFLTYFQNEAQLEKSRLLSDRFSAERPKGSFSTLEIQRTEQGDSAMYLCASSLLGDSNQPQHFGDGTRLSIL.

This chain links TRBV7-3 with TRBJ2-2, with D uncertain. Germline CDR1 is SGHTA and CDR2 is FQGTGA. The CDR3 has 15 amino acids. V was cut by 1 base and J by 1 base, with 7 bases left in between. CDR3 residues: CASSLSPENTGELFF. CDR3 nucleotides: TGTGCCAGCAGCTTAAGCCCGGAGAACACCGGGGAGCTGTTTTTT.

The CDR3 DNA is TGTGCCAGCAGTCCGAGGACTAGAATCGTGGACAATGAGCAGTTCTTC. Translating it yields CASSPRTRIVDNEQFF. This rearrangement joins TRBV28 to TRBJ2-1, with 7 bases matching TRBD2. Germline CDR1 and CDR2: MDHEN and SYDVKM. The CDR3 runs 16 residues. Trimming removed 5 bases from V and 5 bases from J; junction bases left unmatched: 12.

This chain links TRBV7-8 with TRBJ2-7; 11 bases line up with TRBD1. The CDR3 runs 14 residues. The trim removed 3 bases at V and 7 bases at J, leaving 5 bases unmatched. From germline, CDR1 is SGHVS and CDR2 FQNEAQ. The CDR3 here is CASSFGQGAWEQYF. The CDR3 DNA is TGTGCCAGCAGCTTTGGACAGGGGGCATGGGAGCAGTACTTC.

The rearrangement joins TRBV9 to TRBJ2-5; no clear D. The CDR3 sequence is 15 residues long. Germline values: CDR1 SGDLS, CDR2 YYNGEE. V was trimmed by 2 bases and J by 2 bases, leaving 13 bases between them. CDR3 sequence: CASSVDPGWQETQYF. The CDR3 DNA reads TGTGCCAGCAGCGTCGACCCGGGCTGGCAAGAGACCCAGTACTTC.

This chain joins TRBV4-1 and TRBJ2-5; TRBD2 aligns across 7 bases. The J call may be mistaken, given a closer DNA end match to TRBJ2-7. This CDR3 is built from 14 residues. The V gene's germline CDR1 is MGHRA and CDR2 YSYEKL. The CDR3 loop is CASSAASGRYEQYF. The CDR3 coding sequence is TGCGCCAGCAGTGCGGCTAGCGGTAGATACGAGCAGTACTTC.

This clone showed up just a few times. The V gene is TRBV30, the J gene TRBJ1-1, with unresolved D. Trimming stripped 2 bases from V and 5 bases from J, with 6 bases between. The length of the CDR3 is 11 residues. Germline CDR1 reads GTSNPN; CDR2 reads SVGIG (reference sequence). The CDR3 loop reads CAWSRRTEAFF. Written as DNA, the CDR3 is TGTGCCTGGAGTCGAAGGACTGAAGCTTTCTTT.

V usage is TRBV6-1 and J usage is TRBJ1-5, with TRBD1 matching over 8 bases. Trimming took 6 bases from V and 4 from J; bases not matched to a gene: 5. Germline V gene lookup returns CDR1 MNHNS and CDR2 SASEGT. The CDR3 totals 14 residues. CDR3 nucleotide sequence: TGTGCCAGCAGAGGACAGGGAGCAAATCAGCCCCAGCATTTT. Translation: CASRGQGANQPQHF.

This chain links TRBV28 with TRBJ2-7, with D perhaps matching TRBD1 (5 bases). V was pared by 2 bases and J by 2 bases, with 10 bases between. Germline CDR1 MDHEN, CDR2 SYDVKM. The CDR3 covers 14 residues. CDR3 nucleotides: TGTGCCAGCAGTTTAATGCAGGGCCCCTACGAGCAGTACTTC. It codes for CASSLMQGPYEQYF.

V is TRBV29-1 and J is TRBJ2-1; D is uncertain. Germline lookup yields CDR1 SQVTM and CDR2 ANQGSEA. CDR3 length equals 13 residues. V was trimmed by 0 bases and J by 4 bases, leaving 7 bases between them. The CDR3 protein is CSVEESVYNEQFF. The DNA for the CDR3 is TGCAGCGTTGAAGAATCCGTATACAATGAGCAGTTCTTC.

The rearrangement joins TRBV7-3 to TRBJ1-5, with D maybe TRBD1 (5 bases). Germline V gene sequence: CDR1 SGHTA, CDR2 FQGTGA. The CDR3 covers 15 residues. V was cut by 5 bases and J by 1 base, with 12 bases left in between. CDR3: CASSPRDGSNQPQHF. Written as DNA, the CDR3 is TGTGCCAGCAGCCCCCGGGACGGGAGCAATCAGCCCCAGCATTTT. Filled out from reference TRBV7-3 and TRBJ1-5, the complete variable domain reads GAGVSQTPSNKVTEKGKYVELRCDPISGHTALYWYRQSLGQGPEFLIYFQGTGAADDSGLPNDRFFAVRPEGSVSTLKIQRTERGDSAVYLCASSPRDGSNQPQHFGDGTRLSIL.

The chain employs TRBV30 and TRBJ2-3; 7 positions match TRBD2. Unmatched junction bases numbered 3, after V lost 0 bases and J lost 0 bases. The CDR3 is 15 residues long. The V gene's germline CDR1 is GTSNPN and CDR2 SVGIG (reference sequence). CDR3 protein: CAWSVPSGSTDTQYF. The DNA of the CDR3 is TGTGCCTGGAGTGTACCTAGCGGTAGCACAGATACGCAGTATTTT.

V and J are TRBV6-5 and TRBJ2-3, with D perhaps matching TRBD2 (6 bases). There are 15 residues in the CDR3. Germline CDR1 reads MNHEY; CDR2 reads SVGAGI. Trimming removed 8 bases from V and 4 bases from J, with 19 bases in between. The CDR3 sequence: CASRWGEALADTQYF. The CDR3 DNA sequence: TGTGCCAGCCGCTGGGGGGAGGCTCTGGCAGATACGCAGTATTTT.

CDR3 DNA: TGCGCCAGCAGCCAGACCACGGGACTACGGGGACCAGGGGAGCAGTACTTC. It specifies CASSQTTGLRGPGEQYF. The rearrangement links TRBV4-1 to TRBJ2-7, with 7 bases aligning to TRBD2. Germline V lookup: CDR1 MGHRA, CDR2 YSYEKL. CDR3 length equals 17 residues. The V segment lost 3 bases and the J segment 7 bases; nucleotides outside the gene matches: 18.